The clone carrying this TCR beta chain was seen just once. This record belongs to a study of blood T cells in healthy people across ages. The donors, all healthy, were Caucasians living in Russia, aged about 6 to 100. Every sample yielded at least 6 million isolated PBMCs. The authors extracted at least 6 micrograms of total RNA per sample. The CDR3 is made up of 15 amino acids. From germline, CDR1 is KGHDR and CDR2 SFDVKD. Trimming took 4 bases from V and 9 from J; bases not matched to a gene: 7. A second 7 to 11 cycle PCR used barcoded and J-beta primers. From each sample, at least 3 million paired-end reads containing CDR3 were obtained. TCRdb recomputed calls from the 5' RACE reads with MiXCR, one row per CDR3 protein. The sample consists of 720,000 or so distinct CDR3 sequences, over 40% of them appearing once.

The source is a man older than 75 in good health. The rearrangement joins TRBV24-1 to TRBJ2-1; 11 bases are shared with TRBD2. Material: blood. CDR3 sequence: CATSDPGLAGIEQFF. CDR3 bases: TGTGCCACCAGTGACCCCGGACTAGCGGGTATTGAGCAGTTCTTC.